This TCR beta chain originates from a study of OX40 agonist ivuxolimab in advanced cancers. Germline V lookup: CDR1 MNHEY, CDR2 SVGAGI. V lost 6 bases and J 5 bases, leaving 13 bases between the germline ends. The CDR3 length is 13 residues. Measured with immunoSEQ multiplex PCR; TCRdb has only the in-frame clones, and not every one. This table has some 80,000 clones, roughly 88% appearing once. The sequencing here drew on CD4+ or CD8+ T cells sorted from blood, taken in a trial of the OX40 agonist ivuxolimab. This TCR came from an adult with an advanced solid tumor such as melanoma, head and neck, liver or kidney cancer. This rearrangement joins TRBV6-5 to TRBJ1-2; no reliable D call. The CDR3 coding sequence is TGTGCCAGCAGGGACTCGGGCAATTATGGCTACACCTTC. Translation: CASRDSGNYGYTF.